This T cell receptor beta chain was observed in a study of cytomegalovirus exposure and HLA in healthy donors. Researchers ran the PCR with 60 Vbeta and 13 Jbeta primers. TCRdb's copy holds only in-frame clones and misses some; the assay was immunoSEQ multiplex PCR. This sample has 150,000 or so clones, with 84% found just once. V lost 5 bases and J 0 bases, leaving 13 bases between the germline ends. CDR1 WNHNN and CDR2 SYGVQD come from the germline V gene (reference sequence). This CDR3 is 15 amino acids long. The clonotype comes from a man aged 18-30 years in good health and CMV-seronegative. The sample consisted of PBMCs. J is TRBJ1-2 and V is TRBV10-1; a weak D match, TRBD1 (6 bases). Here the CDR3 reads CASSLRDTPNYGYTF. The CDR3 DNA reads as TGCGCCAGCAGTCTCCGGGACACCCCTAACTATGGCTACACCTTC.